This is a list of T cell receptor beta chains from one sample in a study of OX40 agonist ivuxolimab in advanced cancers. Assay: immunoSEQ multiplex PCR; the TCRdb copy retains only in-frame clones and omits some. The table has about 64,000 clones, roughly nine tenths seen once. The specimen was CD4+ or CD8+ T cells sorted from blood, collected in a trial of the OX40 agonist ivuxolimab. These receptor sequences come from an adult with an advanced solid tumor such as melanoma, head and neck, liver or kidney cancer. Both conserved end residues are part of each CDR3. Each record gives: clone size, V gene, D gene, J gene, CDR3 protein, CDR3 DNA. D genes are given only for firm matches. The size entry is marked missing in some rows and otherwise reads once, few, many or a size class.

>NA|TRBV9|NA|TRBJ2-3
CASSVGGSTDTQYF
TGTGCCAGCAGCGTAGGCGGTAGCACAGATACGCAGTATTTT
>NA|TRBV7-9|NA|TRBJ2-2
CASSWEIGGTGELFF
TGTGCCAGCAGCTGGGAGATCGGGGGCACCGGGGAGCTGTTTTTT
>NA|TRBV19|NA|TRBJ2-2
CASRRAGELFF
TGTGCCAGTAGAAGGGCCGGGGAGCTGTTTTTT
>NA|TRBV5-1|TRBD2|TRBJ2-7
CASSPTTSGSYEQYF
TGCGCCAGCAGCCCGACGACTAGCGGGAGCTACGAGCAGTACTTC
>NA|TRBV7-3|NA|TRBJ1-1
CASSSTQGSSEAFF
TGTGCCAGCAGCTCAACTCAGGGGAGCAGTGAAGCTTTCTTT
>NA|TRBV13|TRBD2|TRBJ2-1
CASSPTVAGLFNEQFF
TGTGCCAGCAGCCCCACGGTAGCGGGACTTTTCAATGAGCAGTTCTTC
>once|TRBV6-6|NA|TRBJ2-3
CASTHGGGMTDTQYF
TGTGCCAGCACCCACGGTGGCGGGATGACAGATACGCAGTATTTT
>NA|TRBV5-4|NA|TRBJ2-3
CASSSDPNRVVTDTQYF
TGTGCCAGCAGCTCCGACCCCAACAGGGTGGTTACAGATACGCAGTATTTT
>NA|TRBV14|NA|TRBJ2-5
CASSPMKGGYQETQYF
TGTGCCAGCAGCCCAATGAAGGGGGGGTATCAAGAGACCCAGTACTTC
>NA|TRBV28|NA|TRBJ2-1
CASSSVRGIGNEQFF
TGTGCCAGCAGTTCTGTACGGGGGATCGGCAATGAGCAGTTCTTC
>NA|TRBV10-3|NA|TRBJ2-6
CAISTASSGANVLTF
TGTGCCATCAGCACAGCGTCCTCTGGGGCCAACGTCCTGACTTTC
>NA|TRBV30|NA|TRBJ2-3
CAWSPGTDTQYF
TGTGCCTGGAGTCCCGGCACAGATACGCAGTATTTT
>NA|TRBV5-4|NA|TRBJ1-3
CASSFFGASSGNTIYF
TGTGCCAGCAGCTTTTTTGGAGCGAGCTCTGGAAACACCATATATTTT
>NA|TRBV5-5|NA|TRBJ2-3
CASSLEAVSTDTQYF
TGTGCCAGCAGCTTGGAGGCGGTTAGCACAGATACGCAGTATTTT
>NA|TRBV30|NA|TRBJ1-5
CASGRNQPQHF
TGTGCATCAGGGAGAAATCAGCCCCAGCATTTT
>NA|TRBV19|NA|TRBJ2-7
CASSREVSYEQYF
TGTGCCAGTAGTAGGGAAGTGAGCTACGAGCAGTACTTC
>NA|TRBV27|TRBD1|TRBJ2-1
CASSSGTGGGYNEQFF
TGTGCCAGCAGTTCGGGGACAGGGGGCGGGTACAATGAGCAGTTCTTC
>NA|TRBV15|TRBD2|TRBJ2-3
CATSRAMGLAGGASTDTQYF
TGTGCCACCAGCAGAGCTATGGGACTAGCGGGAGGGGCTAGCACAGATACGCAGTATTTT
>NA|TRBV9|TRBD2|TRBJ2-3
CASSVELAGGPYTDTQYF
TGTGCCAGCAGCGTAGAACTAGCGGGAGGGCCCTACACAGATACGCAGTATTTT
>NA|TRBV6-6|NA|TRBJ2-2
CASSRTELNTGELFF
TGTGCCAGCAGTAGAACAGAATTGAACACCGGGGAGCTGTTTTTT
>NA|TRBV2|TRBD1|TRBJ2-5
CASQQGAVETQYF
TGTGCCAGCCAACAGGGGGCTGTAGAGACCCAGTACTTC
>NA|TRBV18|TRBD1|TRBJ1-5
CASSLKSGGDQPQHF
TGTGCCAGCTCACTAAAGTCAGGGGGCGATCAGCCCCAGCATTTT
>NA|TRBV7-3|TRBD1|TRBJ1-2
CASRRQGEGYGYTF
TGTGCCAGCAGAAGACAGGGGGAGGGCTATGGCTACACCTTC
>NA|TRBV28|NA|TRBJ2-7
CASSSPDRTFYEQYF
TGTGCCAGCAGTTCCCCGGACAGAACCTTCTACGAGCAGTACTTC
>NA|TRBV6-6|NA|TRBJ1-5
CASSYSLAGKDQPQHF
TGTGCCAGCAGTTACTCGCTGGCAGGGAAGGACCAGCCCCAGCATTTT